This T cell receptor (beta chain) is from a study of blood T cell repertoires in COVID-19. Whole-study context: T cells, B-cell-depleted T cells, or PBMCs supplied cDNA or gDNA.

Patients at the Seattle site were enrolled during active infection and followed longitudinally. Only in-frame clones appear in the TCRdb table, and some are missing; sequencing was by immunoSEQ multiplex PCR. The sample lists 120,000 to 150,000 clones, roughly 88% occurring once. The sequenced sample was peripheral blood. The clonotype was recovered from an older woman with COVID-19, enrolled during active disease.

CDR3 nucleotide sequence: TGTGCCAGCAGCCCCATGACGGGGGGCTACAATGAGCAGTTCTTC. As protein: CASSPMTGGYNEQFF. The genes are TRBV5-6 and TRBJ2-1; TRBD2 matches at 7 bases. The V gene end was trimmed by 4 bases and the J gene end by 3 bases; junction bases not matched to a gene: 7. CDR1 is SGHDT, CDR2 YYEEEE, per germline. The CDR3 is made up of 15 amino acids. Combining the CDR3 with reference TRBV5-6 and TRBJ2-1 gives the whole variable domain DAGVTQSPTHLIKTRGQQVTLRCSPKSGHDTVSWYQQALGQGPQFIFQYYEEEERQRGNFPDRFSGHQFPNYSSELNVNALLLGDSALYLCASSPMTGGYNEQFFGPGTRLTVL.